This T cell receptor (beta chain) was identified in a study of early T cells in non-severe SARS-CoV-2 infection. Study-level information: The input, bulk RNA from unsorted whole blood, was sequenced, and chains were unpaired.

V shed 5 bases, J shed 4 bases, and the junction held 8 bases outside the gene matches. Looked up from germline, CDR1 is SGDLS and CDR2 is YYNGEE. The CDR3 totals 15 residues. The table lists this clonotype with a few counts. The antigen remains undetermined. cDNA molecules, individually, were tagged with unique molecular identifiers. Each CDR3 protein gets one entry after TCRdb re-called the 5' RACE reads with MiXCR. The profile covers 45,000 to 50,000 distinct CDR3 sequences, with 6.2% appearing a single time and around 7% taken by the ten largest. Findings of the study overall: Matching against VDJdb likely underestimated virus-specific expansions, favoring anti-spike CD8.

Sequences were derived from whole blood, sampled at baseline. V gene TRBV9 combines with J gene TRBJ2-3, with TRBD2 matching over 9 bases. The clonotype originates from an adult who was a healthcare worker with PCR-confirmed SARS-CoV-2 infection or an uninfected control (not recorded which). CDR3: CASSYSGSGADTQYF. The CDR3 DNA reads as TGTGCCAGCAGTTATAGCGGGAGCGGGGCAGATACGCAGTATTTT.